This TCR beta chain was sequenced during a study of cytomegalovirus exposure and HLA in healthy donors (dated by TCRdb to 2016 to 2017). About the full investigation: In an earlier analysis of under 750 of the donors, about 260 Gb of sequence data and 120 million or so unique TCR beta sequences from roughly 190 million T cells were reported. Of the approximately 400 genotyped donors, 65% to 90% fell in the genetic ancestry cluster associated with self-reported Caucasian donors. A later genetic analysis took genome-wide SNP genotypes for about 55% of the 666 donors and used that subset as a discovery cohort. Rather than using new phenotypic data, the later analysis identified candidate immune exposures from TCR beta sequences and from how often those sequences occurred across donors. Typing coverage differed by locus: A, B, C, DRB1 and DQB1 were typed in roughly 620-630 donors, DQA1 in 500 to 550, DPA1 in some 610, and DPB1 in 450 to 490. Besides the first cohort of approximately 710 subjects, a separate validation cohort made up of roughly 120 different subjects was used. Among about 410 genotyped donors of the cohort, an average of around 220,000 unique TCR beta nucleotide sequences was sequenced per donor, of which 15% to 20% were non-productive. High-throughput TCR immunosequencing, statistical association of individual TCRs with disease status, and machine learning were combined to predict cytomegalovirus infection status. About 280 gigabases of sequencing data and 91 million or so unique TCR sequences made up an early release that covered approximately 700 HLA-typed donors. Every discovery cohort repertoire had been produced on one sequencing platform. Donor age, sex, ethnicity and CMV serostatus were compiled together with the repertoire data. Using immunosequencing, the study profiled T cell repertoires from 550 to 750 subjects and related those repertoires to cytomegalovirus serostatus. The study aimed to test whether signatures of past pathogen exposure could be identified by cataloging public T cell receptors. A later analysis re-examined previously published TCR beta repertoires from several hundred donors and added high-resolution HLA genotyping to investigate patterns of TCR occurrence. An earlier analysis of about 620 of the donors applied high-throughput TCR beta sequencing to assess whether each TCR beta V gene segment acted as functional or pseudogenic. Four to six DR-DQ haplotypes were handled as single units for association and clustering, since linkage in the cohort was strong. HLA typing included class I and class II loci at four-digit resolution.

Sequences DFQATT (CDR1) and SNEGSKA (CDR2) are obtained from the germline V gene (reference sequence). The germline V end is reduced by 8 bases and the J end by 8 bases; junction bases left unmatched: 7. The CDR3, cysteine through phenylalanine, is 11 amino acids long. Only CDR3 DNA remains: 33 bases, in frame from the first base. What the research found in general, with its limitations: A group of highly shared sequence variants was considered likely to be a technical artifact of the sequencing pipeline. According to the authors, the approach could potentially be generalized to other disease states and immunological phenotypes. The study gave a list of around 170 TCR beta chains associated with cytomegalovirus. A later analysis found that most CMV-associated TCR beta chains appeared HLA-restricted, with HLA associations seemingly driven largely by CMV exposure. Because the 87-base-pair reads could not distinguish some IMGT-functional V segments, including TRBV6-2 and TRBV6-3, those segments were excluded. In a later analysis, 15,000 to 20,000 TCR beta sequences were associated with specific HLA alleles at a false discovery rate of 0.05. Across donors, most TCR sequences were observed very rarely, whereas some public TCRs were present in many individuals. A later analysis found that TCR association rates varied across HLA loci, with DRB1 alleles showing the most associated TCRs and HLA-C alleles the fewest. Only TCR beta chains were sequenced in this cohort, and the absence of alpha or paired-chain data limited detectable features. A further reported finding was that TCR beta sequences accurately predicted the HLA-A and HLA-B alleles for most subjects in the first cohort. Broadly in line with IMGT annotations, most TCR beta V segments showed up in productive rearrangements about 90% or about 30% of the time in an earlier analysis of roughly 590 of the donors. A later genetic analysis associated a missense DCLRE1C variant with V-gene and J-gene trimming of TCR beta chains, and an independent cohort replicated the association. The classifier was reported to diagnose cytomegalovirus status with high specificity and sensitivity in both the original cohort and the validation cohort. Because counts were too low, some 17 rarely observed V segments, including chromosome 9 orphons, were excluded from the earlier analysis of roughly 580 of the donors. Because some donors lacked HLA typing at each locus, the association tests relied only on the typed subset. When HLA alleles, especially DR and DQ, strongly co-occurred, TCR associations were difficult to assign to individual alleles. Three of the identified cytomegalovirus-associated TCR beta chains were confirmed in vitro to be specific for cytomegalovirus antigens. Immune exposure information for the cohort was limited to CMV serostatus. Compared with the 666-donor mean, donors in an Asian-associated ancestry cluster had fewer N-insertions in productive TCRs, according to a later genetic analysis. Presence/absence analyses assumed roughly uniform sequencing depth across donors, an assumption that may not hold. Correlated functional status among segregating V segments might reflect linkage disequilibrium, but an unknown experimental factor could not be ruled out. In a later analysis, several top co-occurrence clusters were reported to appear linked to parvovirus B19, influenza, CMV and Epstein-Barr virus. A later analysis found that HLA-associated TCR beta chains were more clonally expanded and had lower generation probabilities than equally common non-associated chains.

In total, fewer than 750 healthy bone marrow donors made up the cohort. At the time of sampling, all cohort members were nominally healthy, though unrecorded immune exposures were likely present. The donor was CMV seronegative and was included in the group of a few hundred seronegative cohort members. A peripheral blood sample was provided by each donor, and peripheral blood mononuclear cells were used for TCR beta sequencing. Genomic DNA extraction from the blood cell samples was performed with the Qiagen DNeasy Blood Extraction Kit. With respect to this clone: What antigen it recognizes has not been identified. Base quality data are lacking; no much larger clone is found one base away.

Preparation of the library involved the immunoSEQ multiplex PCR assay. For the multiplex PCR, a mixture combining 60 forward primers for TCR Vbeta segments and 13 reverse primers for TCR Jbeta segments was used. The CDR3 region of rearranged TCR beta genes was amplified from genomic DNA with a multiplex PCR assay. The amplified TCR beta libraries were sequenced on the Illumina HiSeq System as 87-base-pair reads. The authors processed their data as follows. Across the roughly 600 repertoires, a later analysis counted tens of millions of unique TCR beta chains, approximately 10 million of which were shared by at least two donors. To remove PCR and sequencing errors, raw reads were error-corrected and collapsed into unique sequences using a nearest-neighbor algorithm that merged closely related sequences. Alignment of CDR3 sequences to IMGT reference sequences was used to assign V, D and J gene segments. Each retained sequence needed at least a six-nucleotide match to both a V gene segment and a J gene segment. A rearrangement was called productive if the CDR3 had no stop codons and remained in frame with V and J, and every other rearrangement was called non-productive. CDR3 was defined by IMGT convention, running from the second conserved V-encoded cysteine to the conserved J-encoded phenylalanine. In an earlier analysis of roughly 580 of the donors, sequences lacking an unambiguous match to a single V gene segment were excluded. In an earlier analysis of 587 of the donors, a V segment was called functional when productive rearrangements were above 56.7%, and segregating when the standard deviation between donors exceeded 5%. A statistical classification framework was built to diagnose cytomegalovirus status from the catalog of TCR beta chain sequences. V and J gene assignment, in a later analysis, came from comparing TCR nucleotide sequences with IMGT/GENE-DB human TR gene sequences. In a later analysis, CDR3 sequences and most-parsimonious VDJ recombination scenarios were assigned using the TCRdist pipeline. In a later analysis, each TCR beta chain was defined by its CDR3 amino acid sequence together with its V-gene family, and reads lacking a unique V-gene family were excluded. In a later analysis, 450 to 600 highly shared, low-generation-probability nucleotide sequences were removed to address suspected cross-contamination and a sequencing artifact. For each public chain, a later analysis derived a clonal expansion index from normalized ranks of inferred template counts within each repertoire. A later analysis computed generation probabilities with a VDJ recombination model fitted to out-of-frame rearrangements, and checked the results against IGoR. In a later analysis, TCR-TCR, TCR-HLA and TCR-CMV co-occurrence was scored with hypergeometric tests, and a repertoire-size bias correction was applied to TCR pairs. A later analysis estimated false discovery rates by permuting HLA or CMV assignments 20 times. In a later analysis, co-occurring TCRs were grouped with DBSCAN, and TCRdist sequence similarity was added when clustering was performed within HLA-allele-positive subsets. For co-occurrence clustering, repertoires with fewer than 30,000 or more than 120,000 public chains were excluded, along with a handful of repertoires with anomalous nucleotide sharing. TCRdb's version of the immuneACCESS table is confined to in-frame rearrangements and falls short of the full clone set. An unresolved V gene accounts for under half of the shortfall where checked; the remainder is of unknown origin. V, J and clone size derive from that table, while D and trimming were established from the DNA sequence. In this sample the table shows 200,000 to 250,000 clones, around 80% of which occur a single time. The ten largest clonotypes hold around 15% of the sample.

Here the chain combines TRBV20-1 and TRBJ1-2, with 8 middle bases fitting TRBD1. The sequencing sample was made of PBMCs. The source of this sequence is a man aged 40-55 years in good health and CMV-seronegative. The nucleotide sequence is given as TGCAGTCCAGGACAGGGATACGGCTACACCTTC. The encoded protein is CSPGQGYGYTF.